This is a list of T cell receptor beta chains from one sample in a study of blood T cell repertoires in COVID-19. The protocol was immunoSEQ multiplex PCR, while the TCRdb copy is restricted to in-frame clones and leaves out a portion. There are about 180,000 clones in the sample; about 88% occur only once, and roughly 5% lies in the top ten. What was sequenced was peripheral blood. Every receptor here comes from a woman in her forties or fifties with COVID-19, enrolled during active disease. Each CDR3 is given without its conserved first and last residue. Each record gives: V gene, D gene, J gene, CDR3 protein. A D gene is named only where the DNA matches it firmly.

>TRBV7-9|TRBD1|TRBJ1-6
ASSPRADRGSPLH
>TRBV27|.|TRBJ1-2
ASPGQTNYGYT
>TRBV3-1/TRBV3-2|TRBD1|TRBJ2-7
ASSPSRDRRYEQY
>TRBV19|TRBD1|TRBJ2-1
ASSITGTGITSYNEQF
>TRBV5-5|.|TRBJ2-7
ASSLQAAGTYEQY
>TRBV18|TRBD1|TRBJ1-1
ASSPGTGISEAF
>TRBV10-1|TRBD1|TRBJ2-3
ASSEGQGSTDTQY
>TRBV4-1|.|TRBJ2-1
ASSQDGPPYNEQF
>TRBV19|TRBD1|TRBJ2-3
ASNDRGTDTQY
>TRBV28|.|TRBJ1-2
ASSPRGGQYYGYT
>TRBV9|TRBD1|TRBJ2-5
ASNRDRIQETQY
>TRBV5-6|.|TRBJ2-1
ASSLVAGETYNEQF
>TRBV2|.|TRBJ1-2
ASSQQGNYGYT
>TRBV6-5|.|TRBJ2-7
ASFTGSGENEQY
>TRBV6-2/TRBV6-3|.|TRBJ1-5
ASTPPGDQPQH
>TRBV30|TRBD1|TRBJ1-4
AWTRTDRNEKLF
>TRBV11-2|.|TRBJ1-1
ASSLEGRVNTEAF
>TRBV4-2|TRBD2|TRBJ2-3
ASSQIAGGSTDTQY
>TRBV5-1|.|TRBJ2-3
ASSFTPQLPDTQY
>TRBV10-3|.|TRBJ1-1
AISAGTEAF
>TRBV19|.|TRBJ2-7
ASSVSVLYEQY
>TRBV2|.|TRBJ1-4
ASRPDNEKLF
>TRBV7-6|TRBD1|TRBJ1-1
ASSSPGGVSGGNTEAF
>TRBV7-3|.|TRBJ2-1
ASSVTESSYNEQF
>TRBV3-1/TRBV3-2|TRBD2|TRBJ2-5
ASSVGRGVKETQY